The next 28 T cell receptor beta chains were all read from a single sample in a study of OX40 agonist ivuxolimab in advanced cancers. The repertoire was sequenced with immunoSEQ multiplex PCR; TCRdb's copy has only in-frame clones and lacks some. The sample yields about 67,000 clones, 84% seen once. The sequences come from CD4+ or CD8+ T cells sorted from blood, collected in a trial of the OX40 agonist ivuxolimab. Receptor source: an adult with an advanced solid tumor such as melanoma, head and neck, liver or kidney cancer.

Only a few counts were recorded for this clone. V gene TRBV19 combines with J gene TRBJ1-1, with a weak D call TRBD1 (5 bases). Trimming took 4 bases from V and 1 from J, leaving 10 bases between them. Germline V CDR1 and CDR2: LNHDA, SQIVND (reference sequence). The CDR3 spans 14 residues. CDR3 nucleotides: TGTGCCAGTAGTACCCAGGGAGGGAACACTGAAGCTTTCTTT. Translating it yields CASSTQGGNTEAFF.

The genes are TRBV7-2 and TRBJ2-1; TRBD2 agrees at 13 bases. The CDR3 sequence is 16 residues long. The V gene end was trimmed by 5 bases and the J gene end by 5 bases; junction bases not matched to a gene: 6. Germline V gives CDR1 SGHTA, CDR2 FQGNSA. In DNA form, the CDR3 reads TGTGCCAGCAGCCGACGACTAGCGGGGGGAAACAATGAGCAGTTCTTC. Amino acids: CASSRRLAGGNNEQFF.

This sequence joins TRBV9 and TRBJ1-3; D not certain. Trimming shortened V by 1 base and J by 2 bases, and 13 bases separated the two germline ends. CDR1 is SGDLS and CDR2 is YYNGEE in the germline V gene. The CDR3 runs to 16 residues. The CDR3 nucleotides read TGTGCCAGCAGCGTATCGTCCACCGAGACTGGAAACACCATATATTTT. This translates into CASSVSSTETGNTIYF.

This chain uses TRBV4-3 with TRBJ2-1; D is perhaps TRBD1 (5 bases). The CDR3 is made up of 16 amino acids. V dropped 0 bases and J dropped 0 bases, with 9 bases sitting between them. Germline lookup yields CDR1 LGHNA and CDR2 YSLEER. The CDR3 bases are TGCGCCAGCAGCCAAGATTCAGGGCCCTCCTACAATGAGCAGTTCTTC. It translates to CASSQDSGPSYNEQFF.

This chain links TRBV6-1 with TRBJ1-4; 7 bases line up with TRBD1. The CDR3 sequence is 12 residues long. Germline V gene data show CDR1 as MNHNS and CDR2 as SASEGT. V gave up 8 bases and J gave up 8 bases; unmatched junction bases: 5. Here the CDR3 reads CASAQGGEKLFF. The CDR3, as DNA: TGTGCCAGCGCCCAGGGGGGAGAAAAACTGTTTTTT.

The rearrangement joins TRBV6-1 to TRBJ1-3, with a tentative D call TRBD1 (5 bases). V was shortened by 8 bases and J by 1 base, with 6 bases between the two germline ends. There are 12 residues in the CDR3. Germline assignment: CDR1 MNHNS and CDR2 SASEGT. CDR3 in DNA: TGTGCCAGCTGGGGGTCTGGAAACACCATATATTTT. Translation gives CASWGSGNTIYF.

The CDR3 sequence: CAISALADTQYF. Here the CDR3 DNA reads TGTGCCATCAGTGCTTTGGCAGATACGCAGTATTTT. The V gene is TRBV10-3, the J gene TRBJ2-3; D is unclear. V dropped 4 bases and J dropped 4 bases, with 6 bases sitting between them. This CDR3 region has 12 residues. Germline V gives CDR1 ENHRY, CDR2 SYGVKD.

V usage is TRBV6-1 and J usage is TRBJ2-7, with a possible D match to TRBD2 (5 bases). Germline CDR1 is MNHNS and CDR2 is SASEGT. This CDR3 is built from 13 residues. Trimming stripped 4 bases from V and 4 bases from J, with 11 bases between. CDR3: CASSVSTGYEQYF. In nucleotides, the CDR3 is TGTGCCAGCAGTGTCTCTACGGGATACGAGCAGTACTTC.

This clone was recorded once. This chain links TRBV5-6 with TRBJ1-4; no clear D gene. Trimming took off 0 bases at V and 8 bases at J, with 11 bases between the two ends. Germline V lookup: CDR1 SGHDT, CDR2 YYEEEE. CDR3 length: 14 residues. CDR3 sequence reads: CASSLGPMGEKLFF. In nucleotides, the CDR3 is TGTGCCAGCAGCTTGGGACCTATGGGCGAAAAACTGTTTTTT.

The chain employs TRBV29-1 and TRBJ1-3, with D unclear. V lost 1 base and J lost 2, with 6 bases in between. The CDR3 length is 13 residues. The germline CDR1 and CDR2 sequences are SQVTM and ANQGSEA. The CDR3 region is CSVEGRAGNTIYF. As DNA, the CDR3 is TGCAGCGTTGAAGGGAGGGCTGGAAACACCATATATTTT.

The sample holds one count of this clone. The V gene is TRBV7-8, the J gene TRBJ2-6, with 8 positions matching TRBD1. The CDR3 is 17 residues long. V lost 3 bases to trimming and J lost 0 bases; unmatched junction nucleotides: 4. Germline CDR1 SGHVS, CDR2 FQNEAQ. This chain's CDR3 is CASSFGTGHSGANVLTF. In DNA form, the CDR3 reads TGTGCCAGCAGCTTCGGGACAGGACACTCTGGGGCCAACGTCCTGACTTTC.

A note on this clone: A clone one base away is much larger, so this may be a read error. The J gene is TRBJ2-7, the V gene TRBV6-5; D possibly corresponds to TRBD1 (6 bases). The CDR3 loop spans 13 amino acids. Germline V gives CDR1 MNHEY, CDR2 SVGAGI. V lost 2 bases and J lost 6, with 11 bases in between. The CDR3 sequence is CASSYQGSGEQYF. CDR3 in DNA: TGTGCCAGCAGTTACCAGGGGTCGGGCGAGCAGTACTTC.

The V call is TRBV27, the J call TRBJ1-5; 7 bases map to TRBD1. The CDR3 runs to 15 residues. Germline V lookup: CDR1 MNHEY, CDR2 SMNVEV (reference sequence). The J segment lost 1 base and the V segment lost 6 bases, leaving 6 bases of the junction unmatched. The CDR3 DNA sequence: TGTGCCAGCAGGGAGGGACAGTCAAGCAATCAGCCCCAGCATTTT. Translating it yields CASREGQSSNQPQHF.

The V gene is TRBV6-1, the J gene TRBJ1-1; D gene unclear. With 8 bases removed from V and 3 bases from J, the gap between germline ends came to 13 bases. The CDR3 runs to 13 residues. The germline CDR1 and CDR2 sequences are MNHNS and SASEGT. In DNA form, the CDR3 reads TGTGCCAGCGGTGCATACGCGGACACTGAAGCTTTCTTT. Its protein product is CASGAYADTEAFF.

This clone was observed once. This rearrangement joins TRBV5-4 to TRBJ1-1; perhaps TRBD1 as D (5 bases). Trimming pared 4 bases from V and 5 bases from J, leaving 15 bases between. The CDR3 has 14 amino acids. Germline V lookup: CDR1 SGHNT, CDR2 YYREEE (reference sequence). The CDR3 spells CASSIQGPGTEAFF. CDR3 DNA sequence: TGTGCCAGCAGCATTCAGGGCCCGGGTACTGAAGCTTTCTTT.

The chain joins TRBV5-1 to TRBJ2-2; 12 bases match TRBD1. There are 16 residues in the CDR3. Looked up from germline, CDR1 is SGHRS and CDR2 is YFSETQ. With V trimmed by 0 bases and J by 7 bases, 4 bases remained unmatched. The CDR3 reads CASSLAGQGAHGELFF. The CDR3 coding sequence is TGCGCCAGCAGCTTGGCGGGACAGGGGGCACACGGGGAGCTGTTTTTT.

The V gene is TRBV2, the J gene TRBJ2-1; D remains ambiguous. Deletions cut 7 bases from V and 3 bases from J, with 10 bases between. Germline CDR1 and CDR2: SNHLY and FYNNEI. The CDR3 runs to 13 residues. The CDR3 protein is CASTNSSYNEQFF. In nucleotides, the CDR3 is TGTGCCAGCACAAACAGTAGCTACAATGAGCAGTTCTTC.

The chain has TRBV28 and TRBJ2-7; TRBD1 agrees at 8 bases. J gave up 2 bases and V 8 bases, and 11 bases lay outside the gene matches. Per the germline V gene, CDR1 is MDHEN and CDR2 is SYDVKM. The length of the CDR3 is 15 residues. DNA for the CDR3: TGTGCCAGCCGGAAGAACAGGGGGAATACCTACGAGCAGTACTTC. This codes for CASRKNRGNTYEQYF. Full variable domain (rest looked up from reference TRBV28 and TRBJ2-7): DVKVTQSSRYLVKRTGEKVFLECVQDMDHENMFWYRQDPGLGLRLIYFSYDVKMKEKGDIPEGYSVSREKKERFSLILESASTNQTSMYLCASRKNRGNTYEQYFGPGTRLTVT.

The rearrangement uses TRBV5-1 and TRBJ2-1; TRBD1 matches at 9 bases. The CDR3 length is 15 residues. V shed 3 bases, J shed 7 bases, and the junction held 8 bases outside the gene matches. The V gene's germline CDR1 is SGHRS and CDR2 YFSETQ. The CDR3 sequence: CASSSSGTGRNEQFF. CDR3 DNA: TGCGCCAGCAGCTCATCCGGGACAGGGCGAAATGAGCAGTTCTTC.

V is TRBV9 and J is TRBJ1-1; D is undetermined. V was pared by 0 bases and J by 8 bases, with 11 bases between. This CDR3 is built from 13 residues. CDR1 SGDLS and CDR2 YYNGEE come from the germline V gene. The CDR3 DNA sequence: TGTGCCAGCAGCGTAGCTGGCAGTAAAGAAGCTTTCTTT. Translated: CASSVAGSKEAFF. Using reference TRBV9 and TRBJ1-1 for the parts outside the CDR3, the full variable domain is DSGVTQTPKHLITATGQRVTLRCSPRSGDLSVYWYQQSLDQGLQFLIQYYNGEERAKGNILERFSAQQFPDLHSELNLSSLELGDSALYFCASSVAGSKEAFFGQGTRLTVV.

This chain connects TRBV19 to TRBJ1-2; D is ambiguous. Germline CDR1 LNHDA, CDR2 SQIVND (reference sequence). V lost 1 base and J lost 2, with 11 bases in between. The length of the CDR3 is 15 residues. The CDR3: CASSIAQQGNYGYTF. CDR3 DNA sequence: TGTGCCAGTAGTATAGCACAGCAAGGCAACTATGGCTACACCTTC.

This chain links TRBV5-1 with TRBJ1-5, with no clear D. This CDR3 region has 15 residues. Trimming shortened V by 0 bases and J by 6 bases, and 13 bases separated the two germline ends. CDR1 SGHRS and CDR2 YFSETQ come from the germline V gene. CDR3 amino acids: CASSLGEARGQPQHF. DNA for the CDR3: TGCGCCAGCAGCTTGGGCGAGGCTAGAGGTCAGCCCCAGCATTTT.

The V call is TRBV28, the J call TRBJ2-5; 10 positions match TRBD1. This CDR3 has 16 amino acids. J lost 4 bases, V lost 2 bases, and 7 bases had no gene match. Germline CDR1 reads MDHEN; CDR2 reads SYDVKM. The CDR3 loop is CASSLPGQGVGETQYF. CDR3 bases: TGTGCCAGCAGTTTACCAGGACAGGGGGTTGGAGAGACCCAGTACTTC.

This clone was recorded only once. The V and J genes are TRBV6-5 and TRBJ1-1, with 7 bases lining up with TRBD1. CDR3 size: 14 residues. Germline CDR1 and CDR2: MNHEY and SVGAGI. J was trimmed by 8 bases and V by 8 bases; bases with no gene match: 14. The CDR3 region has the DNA TGTGCCAGCTTCCAGGACAGGCTTCGTTCCGAAGCTTTCTTT. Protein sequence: CASFQDRLRSEAFF.

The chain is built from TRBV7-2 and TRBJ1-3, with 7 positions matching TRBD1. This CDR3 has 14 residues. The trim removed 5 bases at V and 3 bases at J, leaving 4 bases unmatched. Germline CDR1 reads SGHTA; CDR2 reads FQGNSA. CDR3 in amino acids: CASSLQGFGNTIYF. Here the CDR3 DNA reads TGTGCCAGCAGCCTACAGGGGTTTGGAAACACCATATATTTT.

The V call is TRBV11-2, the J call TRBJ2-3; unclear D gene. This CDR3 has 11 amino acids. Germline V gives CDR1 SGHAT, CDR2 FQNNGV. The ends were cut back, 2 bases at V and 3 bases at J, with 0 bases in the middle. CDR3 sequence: CASSLTDTQYF. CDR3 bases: TGTGCCAGCAGCTTAACAGATACGCAGTATTTT. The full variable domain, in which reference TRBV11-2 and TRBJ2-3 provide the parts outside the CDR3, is EAGVAQSPRYKIIEKRQSVAFWCNPISGHATLYWYQQILGQGPKLLIQFQNNGVVDDSQLPKDRFSAERLKGVDSTLKIQPAKLEDSAVYLCASSLTDTQYFGPGTRLTVL.

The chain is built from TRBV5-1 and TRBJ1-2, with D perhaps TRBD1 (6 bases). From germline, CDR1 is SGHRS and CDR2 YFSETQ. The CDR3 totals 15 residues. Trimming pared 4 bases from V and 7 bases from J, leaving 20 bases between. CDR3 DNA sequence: TGCGCCAGCAGCCCGGGGGCAGGTCCACTACCTGGCTACACCTTC. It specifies CASSPGAGPLPGYTF. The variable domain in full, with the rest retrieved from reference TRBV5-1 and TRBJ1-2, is KAGVTQTPRYLIKTRGQQVTLSCSPISGHRSVSWYQQTPGQGLQFLFEYFSETQRNKGNFPGRFSGRQFSNSRSEMNVSTLELGDSALYLCASSPGAGPLPGYTFGSGTRLTVV.

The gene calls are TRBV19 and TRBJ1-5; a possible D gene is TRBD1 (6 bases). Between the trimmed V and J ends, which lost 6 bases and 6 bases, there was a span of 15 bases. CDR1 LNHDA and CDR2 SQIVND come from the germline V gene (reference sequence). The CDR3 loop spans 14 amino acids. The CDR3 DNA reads TGTGCCAGTAGCGAAAGGGGGGGGCTTCAGCCCCAGCATTTT. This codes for CASSERGGLQPQHF. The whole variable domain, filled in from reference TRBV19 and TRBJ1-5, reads DGGITQSPKYLFRKEGQNVTLSCEQNLNHDAMYWYRQDPGQGLRLIYYSQIVNDFQKGDIAEGYSVSREKKESFPLTVTSAQKNPTAFYLCASSERGGLQPQHFGDGTRLSIL.